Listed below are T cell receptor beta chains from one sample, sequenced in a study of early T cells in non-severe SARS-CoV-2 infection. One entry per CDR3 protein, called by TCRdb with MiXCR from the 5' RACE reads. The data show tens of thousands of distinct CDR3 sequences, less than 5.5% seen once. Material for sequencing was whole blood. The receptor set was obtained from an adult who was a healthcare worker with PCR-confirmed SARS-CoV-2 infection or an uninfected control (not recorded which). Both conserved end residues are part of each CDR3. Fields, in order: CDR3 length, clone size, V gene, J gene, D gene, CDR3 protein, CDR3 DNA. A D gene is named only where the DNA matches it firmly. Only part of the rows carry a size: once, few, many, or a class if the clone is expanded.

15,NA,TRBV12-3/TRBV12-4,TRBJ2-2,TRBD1,CASSLQGGHTGELFF,TGTGCCAGCAGTTTACAAGGGGGCCACACCGGGGAGCTGTTTTTT
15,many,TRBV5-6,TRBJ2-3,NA,CASSTDIYSTDTQYF,TGTGCCAGCAGCACGGACATATATAGCACAGATACGCAGTATTTT
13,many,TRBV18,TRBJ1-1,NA,CASSPLLNTEAFF,TGTGCCAGCTCACCACTCCTGAACACTGAAGCTTTCTTT
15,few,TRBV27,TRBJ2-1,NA,CASSRSISSYNEQFF,TGTGCCAGCAGTCGGAGCATTAGCTCCTACAATGAGCAGTTCTTC
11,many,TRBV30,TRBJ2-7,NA,CAWGRRNEQYF,TGTGCCTGGGGTAGGAGGAACGAGCAGTACTTC
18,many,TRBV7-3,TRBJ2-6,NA,CASSRLAGGSSGANVLTF,TGTGCCAGCAGCCGATTAGCCGGGGGAAGCTCTGGGGCCAACGTCCTGACTTTC
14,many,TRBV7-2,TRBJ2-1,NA,CASELGALSNEQFF,TGTGCCAGCGAGCTAGGGGCCTTGAGCAATGAGCAGTTCTTC
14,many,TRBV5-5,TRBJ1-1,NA,CASSLVGGNTEAFF,TGTGCCAGCAGCTTGGTCGGCGGAAACACTGAAGCTTTCTTT
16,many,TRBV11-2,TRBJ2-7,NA,CASSLAPRTGTYEQYF,TGTGCCAGCAGCTTAGCCCCCAGGACTGGAACCTACGAGCAGTACTTC
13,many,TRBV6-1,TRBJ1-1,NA,CASTEPLNTEAFF,TGTGCCAGCACCGAACCCCTGAACACTGAAGCTTTCTTT